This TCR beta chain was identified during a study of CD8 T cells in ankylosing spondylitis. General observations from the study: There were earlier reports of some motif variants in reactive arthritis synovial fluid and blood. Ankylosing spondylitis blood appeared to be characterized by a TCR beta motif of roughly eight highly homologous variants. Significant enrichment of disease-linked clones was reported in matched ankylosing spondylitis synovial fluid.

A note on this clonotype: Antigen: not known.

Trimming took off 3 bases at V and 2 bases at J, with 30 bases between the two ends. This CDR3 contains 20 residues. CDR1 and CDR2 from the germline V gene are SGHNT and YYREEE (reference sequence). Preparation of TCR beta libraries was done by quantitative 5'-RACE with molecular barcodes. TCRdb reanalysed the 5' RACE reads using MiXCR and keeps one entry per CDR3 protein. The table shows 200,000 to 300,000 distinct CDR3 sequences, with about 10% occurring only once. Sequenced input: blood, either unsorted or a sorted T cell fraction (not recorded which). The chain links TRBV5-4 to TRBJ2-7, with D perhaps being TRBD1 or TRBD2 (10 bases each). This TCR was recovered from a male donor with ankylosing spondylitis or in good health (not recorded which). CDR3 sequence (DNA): TGTGCCAGCAGCTCCTCCGGGACAGGGGAACTAGCGGGACTTACCTACGAGCAGTACTTC. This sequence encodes CASSSSGTGELAGLTYEQYF.